A selection of T cell receptor beta chains follows, all from one sample in a study of blood T cell repertoires in COVID-19. Assay used: immunoSEQ multiplex PCR; TCRdb lists only in-frame clones, some missing. The sample shows hundreds of thousands of clones, 75% to 90% of them seen only once. The sequenced material came from peripheral blood. The origin of the receptors is a woman in her 70s with COVID-19, enrolled during active disease. CDR3s include the opening cysteine and the closing phenylalanine or tryptophan. Fields, in order: CDR3 protein, CDR3 DNA, J gene, D gene, clone size, V gene. The D gene is left open where the match is weak. Clone size is given for some rows only: seen once, a few or many times, or a class if the clone is expanded.

CDR3aa: CASSRTGNTEAFF
CDR3nt: TGTGCCAGCAGCAGGACAGGGAACACTGAAGCTTTCTTT
j_gene: TRBJ1-1
d_gene: TRBD1
abundance: NA
v_gene: TRBV5-8

CDR3aa: CASNHSWSSYEQYF
CDR3nt: TGCGCCAGCAATCACTCGTGGAGCTCCTACGAGCAGTACTTC
j_gene: TRBJ2-7
d_gene: NA
abundance: NA
v_gene: TRBV10-1

CDR3aa: CASSRTGGRYEQYF
CDR3nt: TGTGCCAGCAGTCGGACAGGGGGCAGGTACGAGCAGTACTTC
j_gene: TRBJ2-7
d_gene: TRBD1
abundance: NA
v_gene: TRBV3-1/TRBV3-2

CDR3aa: CASSPPWDSEAFF
CDR3nt: TGTGCCAGCTCACCCCCATGGGACAGTGAAGCTTTCTTT
j_gene: TRBJ1-1
d_gene: TRBD1
abundance: NA
v_gene: TRBV18

CDR3aa: CSVHTGEGNTIYF
CDR3nt: TGCAGCGTGCATACAGGGGAGGGAAACACCATATATTTT
j_gene: TRBJ1-3
d_gene: TRBD1
abundance: few
v_gene: TRBV29-1

CDR3aa: CASSRNLNRDSNYEQYF
CDR3nt: TGCGCCAGCAGCCGAAACTTGAACCGGGACAGTAACTACGAGCAGTACTTC
j_gene: TRBJ2-7
d_gene: TRBD1
abundance: NA
v_gene: TRBV4-1

CDR3aa: CASSYRRTGDGYTF
CDR3nt: TGTGCCAGCAGTTACCGGCGGACAGGGGATGGCTACACCTTC
j_gene: TRBJ1-2
d_gene: TRBD1
abundance: NA
v_gene: TRBV6-5

CDR3aa: CASSLDRGRSGANVLTF
CDR3nt: TGTGCCAGCAGCTTAGACAGGGGCCGCTCTGGGGCCAACGTCCTGACTTTC
j_gene: TRBJ2-6
d_gene: TRBD1
abundance: NA
v_gene: TRBV7-3

CDR3aa: CASSPDTFQETQYF
CDR3nt: TGTGCCAGCAGTCCAGACACATTCCAAGAGACCCAGTACTTC
j_gene: TRBJ2-5
d_gene: NA
abundance: NA
v_gene: TRBV2

CDR3aa: CASSLPAGNGETQYF
CDR3nt: TGTGCCAGCAGTCTTCCGGCAGGGAACGGGGAGACCCAGTACTTC
j_gene: TRBJ2-5
d_gene: NA
abundance: NA
v_gene: TRBV28

CDR3aa: CASSSQGLNEKLFF
CDR3nt: TGTGCCAGCAGCTCGCAGGGGTTAAATGAAAAACTGTTTTTT
j_gene: TRBJ1-4
d_gene: NA
abundance: NA
v_gene: TRBV5-4

CDR3aa: CASSVAPSSGNTIYF
CDR3nt: TGTGCCAGCAGCGTAGCGCCGAGCTCTGGAAACACCATATATTTT
j_gene: TRBJ1-3
d_gene: NA
abundance: NA
v_gene: TRBV9

CDR3aa: CASSLDYKNTEAFF
CDR3nt: TGTGCCAGCAGCTTAGATTACAAGAACACTGAAGCTTTCTTT
j_gene: TRBJ1-1
d_gene: NA
abundance: NA
v_gene: TRBV7-8

CDR3aa: CASRPGTTSYEQYF
CDR3nt: TGCGCCAGCAGGCCCGGGACAACATCCTACGAGCAGTACTTC
j_gene: TRBJ2-7
d_gene: NA
abundance: NA
v_gene: TRBV4-1

CDR3aa: CASSFRQWFYGYTF
CDR3nt: TGTGCCAGCAGCTTTAGACAGTGGTTTTATGGCTACACCTTC
j_gene: TRBJ1-2
d_gene: NA
abundance: NA
v_gene: TRBV21-1

CDR3aa: CASSALRGLEQYF
CDR3nt: TGTGCCAGCTCTGCGCTTCGGGGTCTCGAGCAGTACTTC
j_gene: TRBJ2-7
d_gene: NA
abundance: NA
v_gene: TRBV6-5